This section outlines one T cell receptor (beta chain) sequence together with its context. There is no known antigen for this receptor. No much larger clonotype is one base removed from it; base qualities were not supplied. These data originate in a study of T cell changes during pregnancy in multiple sclerosis (dated by TCRdb to about 2019). A note on the overall study: Changes in the T cell repertoire over the course of pregnancy were examined in this study in women with multiple sclerosis.

Library creation used the immunoSEQ multiplex PCR assay. TCRdb limited this immuneACCESS table to in-frame rearrangements with V and J called. A share of clones is missing; checked studies link under half to unresolved V genes, and the rest is unexplained. The sample table shows nearly 110,000 clones, and around 92% are seen once. Together, the top ten hold 0.78% of the sample. Taken from the germline V gene (reference sequence), the CDR1 and CDR2 loops are GTSNPN and SVGIG. The trim is 3 bases for V and 3 bases for J, with a gap of 12 bases between the germline ends. CDR3 length: 13 amino acids, cysteine to phenylalanine. The DNA shown is the 39-base CDR3, in frame from base 1.

The material sequenced was peripheral blood, taken in the third trimester of pregnancy. The clonotype was recovered from a female donor in good health, enrolled as a control in a pregnancy study. In this chain, TRBV30 is recombined with TRBJ2-7; the D gene is perhaps TRBD1, on 6 matching bases. The CDR3: CAWSWGRVYEQYF. The DNA sequence is TGTGCCTGGAGCTGGGGGCGGGTCTACGAGCAGTACTTC.